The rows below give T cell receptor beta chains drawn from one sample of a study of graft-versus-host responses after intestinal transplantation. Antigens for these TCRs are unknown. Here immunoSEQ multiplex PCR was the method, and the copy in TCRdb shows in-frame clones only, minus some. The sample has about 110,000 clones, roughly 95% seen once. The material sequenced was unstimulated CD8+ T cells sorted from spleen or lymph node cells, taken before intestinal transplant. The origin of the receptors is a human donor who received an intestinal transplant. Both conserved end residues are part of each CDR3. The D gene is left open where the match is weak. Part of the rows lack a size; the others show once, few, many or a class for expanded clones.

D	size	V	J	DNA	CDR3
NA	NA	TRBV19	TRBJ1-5	TGTGCCAGTAGTATATGGTTGGGGTTCCAACAGCCCCAGCATTTT	CASSIWLGFQQPQHF
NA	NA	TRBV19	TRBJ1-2	TGTGCCAGTAGTATGAAAGACAGTCCCTATGGCTACACCTTC	CASSMKDSPYGYTF
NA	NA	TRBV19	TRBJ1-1	TGTGCCACCCCTGGGGGCACTGAAGCTTTCTTT	CATPGGTEAFF
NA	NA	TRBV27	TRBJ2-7	TGTGCCAGCAGTTTAGCGGGGTCCAGGGACGAGCAGTACTTC	CASSLAGSRDEQYF
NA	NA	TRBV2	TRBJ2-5	TGTGCCAGCAGTATTACGTATCAAGAGACCCAGTACTTC	CASSITYQETQYF
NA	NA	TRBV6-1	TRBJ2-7	TGTGCCAGCAGCGATCGTAGGGAGTCCTACGAGCAGTACTTC	CASSDRRESYEQYF
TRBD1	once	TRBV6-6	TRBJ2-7	TGTGCCAGCAGCCCTCCTGGACAGGGTGGTGCCTACGAGCAGTACTTC	CASSPPGQGGAYEQYF
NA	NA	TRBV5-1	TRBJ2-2	TGCGCCAGCAGCTGGGAGATATGGGGATTTGGCACCGGGGAGCTGTTTTTT	CASSWEIWGFGTGELFF
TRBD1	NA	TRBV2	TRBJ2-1	TGTGCCAGCAGTAGGACAGGGGGTGCCTCCAATGAGCAGTTCTTC	CASSRTGGASNEQFF
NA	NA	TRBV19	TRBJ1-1	TGTGCCAGTAGCCTAATGGGGGGGTCCGGTGCTGAAGCTTTCTTT	CASSLMGGSGAEAFF
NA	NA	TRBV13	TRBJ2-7	TGTGCCAGCAGCTTAGGGTCTAGAGGAACCTACGAGCAGTACTTC	CASSLGSRGTYEQYF
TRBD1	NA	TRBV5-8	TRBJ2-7	TGTGCCAGCAGCTCAGGGGGTCCCTACGAGCAGTACTTC	CASSSGGPYEQYF
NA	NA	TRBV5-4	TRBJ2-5	TGTGCCAGCAGCCCCTTTCCAGAGGATGAGACCCAGTACTTC	CASSPFPEDETQYF
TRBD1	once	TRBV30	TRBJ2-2	TGTGCCTGGAGTGGTGGGACAGCCCTTGAGCTGTTTTTT	CAWSGGTALELFF
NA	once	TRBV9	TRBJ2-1	TGTGCCAGCAGCGTAGCGGGGGACAGCTACAATGAGCAGTTCTTC	CASSVAGDSYNEQFF
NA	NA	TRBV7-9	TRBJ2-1	TGTGCCAGCAGCTTAGGAGGGCCAGGTGAGCAGTTCTTC	CASSLGGPGEQFF
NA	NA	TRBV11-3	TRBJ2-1	TGTGCCAGCAGCTCCAGGGATCATCCGGAAAATGAGCAGTTCTTC	CASSSRDHPENEQFF
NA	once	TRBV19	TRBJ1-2	TGTGCCAGTAGTAACCATACTAACTATGGCTACACCTTC	CASSNHTNYGYTF
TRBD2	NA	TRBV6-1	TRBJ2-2	TGTGCCAGCACCCCGGGGGGGTACAATGTGGGGGAGCTGTTTTTT	CASTPGGYNVGELFF